This TCR beta chain was identified during a study of T cells in Graves' hyperthyroidism and ophthalmopathy. Study as a whole: The authors collected peripheral blood at initial diagnosis, before any treatment.

The junction had 8 bases not matched to a gene; V was cut back by 3 bases and J by 9 bases. The CDR3 is 16 residues long. Germline V gives CDR1 SGHTA, CDR2 FQGTGA. Points from the study as a whole: Before onset, ophthalmopathy was predicted by the model a median about six months earlier.

There are many counts of this clonotype. Its antigen is unidentified. Using more than 7.5 ml of fresh peripheral blood, PBMCs were prepared. Amplification targeted TCR beta CDR3 regions from RNA transcripts. The TCR CDR3 was amplified in a first-round RT-PCR using the HTBI primer set. A single record per CDR3 protein comes from TCRdb applying MiXCR to the multiplex PCR reads. The sample includes 300,000 to 500,000 distinct CDR3 sequences, around an eighth of them seen just once. This sequence was found in a man aged 50 to 59 with Graves' ophthalmopathy. This chain connects TRBV7-3 to TRBJ2-1; TRBD2 matches at 13 bases. Sequencing was performed on blood. Written as DNA, the CDR3 is TGTGCCAGCAGCTTCCCTGGACTAGCGGGAGCGAGTGAGCAGTTCTTC. It codes for CASSFPGLAGASEQFF.